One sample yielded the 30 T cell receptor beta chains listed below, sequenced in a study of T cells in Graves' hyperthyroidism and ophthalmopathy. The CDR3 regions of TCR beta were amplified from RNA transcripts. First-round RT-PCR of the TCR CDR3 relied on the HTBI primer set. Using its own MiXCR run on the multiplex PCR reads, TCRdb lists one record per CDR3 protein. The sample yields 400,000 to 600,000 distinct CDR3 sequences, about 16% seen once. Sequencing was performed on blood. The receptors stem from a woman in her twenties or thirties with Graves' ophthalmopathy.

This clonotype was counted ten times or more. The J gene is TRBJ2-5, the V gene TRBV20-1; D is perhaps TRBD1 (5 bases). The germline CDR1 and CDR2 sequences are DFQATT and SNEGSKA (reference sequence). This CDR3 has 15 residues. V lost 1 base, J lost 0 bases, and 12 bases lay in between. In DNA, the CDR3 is TGCAGTGCTAGAGGCAGGACACAAAACCAAGAGACCCAGTACTTC. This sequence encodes CSARGRTQNQETQYF.

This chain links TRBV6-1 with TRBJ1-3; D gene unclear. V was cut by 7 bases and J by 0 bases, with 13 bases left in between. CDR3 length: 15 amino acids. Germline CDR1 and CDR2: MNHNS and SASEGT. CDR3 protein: CASTMTLYSGNTIYF. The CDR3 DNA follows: TGTGCCAGCACCATGACACTGTACTCTGGAAACACCATATATTTT.

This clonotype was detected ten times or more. The CDR3, as DNA: TGTGCCAGCAGCTCCTTTTATAATAGTTTGGGGTACAATGAGCAGTTCTTC. The encoded protein is CASSSFYNSLGYNEQFF. This sequence joins TRBV11-1 and TRBJ2-1; D not resolved. Germline-derived CDR1 and CDR2 are SGHAT and FQDESV (reference sequence). V lost 4 bases and J 4 bases, leaving 20 bases between the germline ends. The CDR3 spans 17 residues.

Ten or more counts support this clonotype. The CDR3 DNA follows: TGTGCCAGCAGTTTAATGGAAGGGAGCACTGAAGCTTTCTTT. Translation gives CASSLMEGSTEAFF. The J gene is TRBJ1-1, the V gene TRBV27; D ambiguous. The CDR3 runs to 14 residues. V was trimmed by 2 bases and J by 4 bases, leaving 11 bases between them. Germline CDR1 MNHEY, CDR2 SMNVEV (reference sequence).

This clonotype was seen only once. This CDR3 reads CSADPGGLAGGRLLNEQFF. The CDR3 bases are TGCAGTGCGGATCCTGGGGGACTAGCGGGAGGGCGTTTACTCAATGAGCAGTTCTTC. The V gene is TRBV20-1, the J gene TRBJ2-1, with TRBD2 matching over 16 bases. V lost 6 bases, J lost 6 bases, and 17 bases stayed unmatched. This CDR3 region has 19 residues. CDR1 DFQATT and CDR2 SNEGSKA come from the germline V gene (reference sequence).

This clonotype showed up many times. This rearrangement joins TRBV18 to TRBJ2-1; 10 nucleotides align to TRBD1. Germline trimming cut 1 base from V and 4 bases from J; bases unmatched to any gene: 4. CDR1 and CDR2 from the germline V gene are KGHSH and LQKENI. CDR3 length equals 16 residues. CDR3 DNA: TGTGCCAGCTCACCACGAGGGACAGGGGTTTACAATGAGCAGTTCTTC. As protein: CASSPRGTGVYNEQFF.

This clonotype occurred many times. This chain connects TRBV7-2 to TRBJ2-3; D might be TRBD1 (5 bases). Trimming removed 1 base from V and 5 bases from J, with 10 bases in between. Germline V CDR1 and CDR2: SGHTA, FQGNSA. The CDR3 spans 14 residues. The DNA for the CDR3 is TGTGCCAGCAGCTTAGTTTCAGGGAAAGATACGCAGTATTTT. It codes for CASSLVSGKDTQYF.

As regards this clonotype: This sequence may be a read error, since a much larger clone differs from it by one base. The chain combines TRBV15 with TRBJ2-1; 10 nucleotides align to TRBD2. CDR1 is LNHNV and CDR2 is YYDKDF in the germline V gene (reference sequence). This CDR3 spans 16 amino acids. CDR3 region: CATSPGPASGGNGQFF. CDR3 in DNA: TGTGCCACCAGCCCAGGGCCGGCTAGCGGGGGCAATGGGCAGTTCTTC.

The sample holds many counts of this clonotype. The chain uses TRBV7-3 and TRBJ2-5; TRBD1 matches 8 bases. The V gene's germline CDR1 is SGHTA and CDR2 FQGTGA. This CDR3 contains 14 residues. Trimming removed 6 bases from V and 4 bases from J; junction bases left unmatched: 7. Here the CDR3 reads CASSLDREAETQYF. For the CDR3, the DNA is TGTGCCAGCAGTTTGGACAGGGAGGCAGAGACCCAGTACTTC.

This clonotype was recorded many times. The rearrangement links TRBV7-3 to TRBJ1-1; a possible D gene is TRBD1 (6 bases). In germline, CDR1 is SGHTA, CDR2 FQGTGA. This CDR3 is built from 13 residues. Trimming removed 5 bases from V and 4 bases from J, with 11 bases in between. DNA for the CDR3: TGTGCCAGCAGCCTGAAACAGGGCACTGAAGCTTTCTTT. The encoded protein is CASSLKQGTEAFF.

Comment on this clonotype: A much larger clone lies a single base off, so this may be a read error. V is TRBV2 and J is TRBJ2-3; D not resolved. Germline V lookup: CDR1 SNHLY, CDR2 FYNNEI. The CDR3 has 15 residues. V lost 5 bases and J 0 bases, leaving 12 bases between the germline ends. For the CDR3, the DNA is TGTGCCAGCAGTTTGATCGGCTTTAGCACAGATACGCAGTATTTT. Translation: CASSLIGFSTDTQYF.

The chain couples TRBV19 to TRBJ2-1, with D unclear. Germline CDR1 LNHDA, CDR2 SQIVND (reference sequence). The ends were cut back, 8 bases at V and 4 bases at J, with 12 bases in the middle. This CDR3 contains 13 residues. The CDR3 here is CASSNEFYNEQFF. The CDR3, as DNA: TGTGCCAGTTCAAACGAGTTTTACAATGAGCAGTTCTTC.

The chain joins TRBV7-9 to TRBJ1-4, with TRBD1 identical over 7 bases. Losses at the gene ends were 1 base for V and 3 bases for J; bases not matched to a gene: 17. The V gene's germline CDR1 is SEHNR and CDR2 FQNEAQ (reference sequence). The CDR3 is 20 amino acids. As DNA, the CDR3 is TGTGCCAGCAGCTTAGGACAGGGAGACGGTTTTTGGATGCCTAATGAAAAACTGTTTTTT. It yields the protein CASSLGQGDGFWMPNEKLFF.

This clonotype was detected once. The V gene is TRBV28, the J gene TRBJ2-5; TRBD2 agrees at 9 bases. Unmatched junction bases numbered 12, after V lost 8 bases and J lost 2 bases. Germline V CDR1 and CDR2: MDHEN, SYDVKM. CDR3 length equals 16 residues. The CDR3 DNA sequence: TGTGCCAGCGGGGGAGAGACGGCGGGAGGGCAAGAGACCCAGTACTTC. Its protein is CASGGETAGGQETQYF.

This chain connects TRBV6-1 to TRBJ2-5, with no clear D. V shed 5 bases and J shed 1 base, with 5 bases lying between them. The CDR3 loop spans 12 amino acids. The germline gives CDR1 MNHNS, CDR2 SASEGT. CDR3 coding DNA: TGTGCCAGCAGTTCACCCCAAGAGACCCAGTACTTC. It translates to CASSSPQETQYF.

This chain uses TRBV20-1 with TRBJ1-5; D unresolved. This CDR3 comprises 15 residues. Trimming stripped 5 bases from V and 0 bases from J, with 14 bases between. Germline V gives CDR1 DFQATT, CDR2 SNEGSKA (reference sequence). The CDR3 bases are TGCAGTGCTCCGGCGCAGGCTCTTAGCAATCAGCCCCAGCATTTT. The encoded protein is CSAPAQALSNQPQHF.

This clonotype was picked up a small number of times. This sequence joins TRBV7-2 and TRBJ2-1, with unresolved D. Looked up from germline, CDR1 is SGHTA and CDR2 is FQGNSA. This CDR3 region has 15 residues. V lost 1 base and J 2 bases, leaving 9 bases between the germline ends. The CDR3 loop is CASSLVPSAYNEQFF. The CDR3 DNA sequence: TGTGCCAGCAGCTTAGTACCCAGTGCCTACAATGAGCAGTTCTTC.

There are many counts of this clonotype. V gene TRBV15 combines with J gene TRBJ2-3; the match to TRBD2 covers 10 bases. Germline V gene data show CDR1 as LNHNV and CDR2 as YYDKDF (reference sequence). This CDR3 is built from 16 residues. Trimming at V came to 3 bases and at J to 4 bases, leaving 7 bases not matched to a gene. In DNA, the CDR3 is TGTGCCACCAGCAGGGGTCTAGCGGGAGAACCAGATACGCAGTATTTT. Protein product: CATSRGLAGEPDTQYF.

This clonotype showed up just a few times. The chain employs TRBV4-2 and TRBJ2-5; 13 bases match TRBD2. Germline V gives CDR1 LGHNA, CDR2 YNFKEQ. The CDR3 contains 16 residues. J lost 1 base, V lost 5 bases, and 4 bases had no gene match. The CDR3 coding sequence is TGTGCCAGCAGCGAGGGGACTAGCGGGGCCCAAGAGACCCAGTACTTC. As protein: CASSEGTSGAQETQYF.

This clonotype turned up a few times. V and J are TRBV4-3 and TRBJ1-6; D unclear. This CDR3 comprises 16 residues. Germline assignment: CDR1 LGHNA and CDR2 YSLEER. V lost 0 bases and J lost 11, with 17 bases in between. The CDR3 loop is CASSQDLNQVVTPLHF. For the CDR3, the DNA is TGCGCCAGCAGCCAAGATCTTAACCAGGTCGTGACACCCCTCCACTTT.

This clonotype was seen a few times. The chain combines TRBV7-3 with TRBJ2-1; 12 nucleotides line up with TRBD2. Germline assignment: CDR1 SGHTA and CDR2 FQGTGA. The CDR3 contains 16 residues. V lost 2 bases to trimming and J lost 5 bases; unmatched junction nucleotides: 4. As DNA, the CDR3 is TGTGCCAGCAGCTTACTAGCGGGAGGGTACCACAATGAGCAGTTCTTC. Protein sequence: CASSLLAGGYHNEQFF.

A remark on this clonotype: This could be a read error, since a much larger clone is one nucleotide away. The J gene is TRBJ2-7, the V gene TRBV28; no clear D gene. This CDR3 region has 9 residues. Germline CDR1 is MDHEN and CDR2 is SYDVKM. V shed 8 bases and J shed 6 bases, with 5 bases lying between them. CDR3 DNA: TGTGCCAGCGGGGTCGAGCAGTACTTC. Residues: CASGVEQYF.

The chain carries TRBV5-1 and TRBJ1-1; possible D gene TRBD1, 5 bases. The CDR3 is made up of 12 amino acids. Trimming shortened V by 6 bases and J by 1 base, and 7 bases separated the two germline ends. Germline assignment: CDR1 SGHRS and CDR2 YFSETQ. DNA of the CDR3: TGCGCCAGCAAAAGGGGGAACACTGAAGCTTTCTTT. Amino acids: CASKRGNTEAFF.

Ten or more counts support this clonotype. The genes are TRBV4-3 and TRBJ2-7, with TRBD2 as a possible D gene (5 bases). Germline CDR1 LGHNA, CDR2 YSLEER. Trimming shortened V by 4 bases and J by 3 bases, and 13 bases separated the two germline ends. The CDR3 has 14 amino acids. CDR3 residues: CASSLLEGNYEQYF. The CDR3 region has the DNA TGCGCCAGCAGCCTACTCGAGGGCAACTACGAGCAGTACTTC.

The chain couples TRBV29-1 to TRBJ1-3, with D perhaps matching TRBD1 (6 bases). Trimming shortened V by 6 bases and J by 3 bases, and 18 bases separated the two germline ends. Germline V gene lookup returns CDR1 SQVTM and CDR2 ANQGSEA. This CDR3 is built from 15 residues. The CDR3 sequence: CSVRGLKGGGNTIYF. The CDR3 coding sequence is TGCAGCGTCCGGGGGCTCAAAGGGGGTGGAAACACCATATATTTT.

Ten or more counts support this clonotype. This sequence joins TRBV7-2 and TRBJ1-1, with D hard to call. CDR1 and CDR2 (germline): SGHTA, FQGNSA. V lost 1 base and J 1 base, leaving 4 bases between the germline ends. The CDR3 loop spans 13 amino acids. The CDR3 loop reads CASSLGENTEAFF. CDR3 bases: TGTGCCAGCAGCTTAGGGGAGAACACTGAAGCTTTCTTT.

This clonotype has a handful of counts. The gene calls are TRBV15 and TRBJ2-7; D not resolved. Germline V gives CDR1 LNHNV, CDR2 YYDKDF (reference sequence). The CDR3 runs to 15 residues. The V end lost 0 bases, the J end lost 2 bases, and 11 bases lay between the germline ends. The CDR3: CATSRDRLTTYEQYF. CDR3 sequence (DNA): TGTGCCACCAGCAGAGATCGACTGACAACCTACGAGCAGTACTTC.

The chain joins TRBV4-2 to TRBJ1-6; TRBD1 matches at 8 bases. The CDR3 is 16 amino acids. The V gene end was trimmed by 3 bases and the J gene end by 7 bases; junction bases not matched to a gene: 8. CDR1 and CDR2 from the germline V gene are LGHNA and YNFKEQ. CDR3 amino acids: CASSQRQGFGNSPLHF. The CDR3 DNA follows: TGTGCCAGCAGCCAGAGACAGGGGTTCGGCAATTCACCCCTCCACTTT.

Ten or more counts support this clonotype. The CDR3 spells CASSLDISRASGRETQYF. The CDR3 coding sequence is TGTGCCAGCAGCTTAGACATATCCAGGGCTAGCGGGAGAGAGACCCAGTACTTC. The chain has TRBV7-9 and TRBJ2-5; 10 nucleotides match TRBD2. CDR1 and CDR2 (germline): SEHNR, FQNEAQ (reference sequence). With V trimmed by 1 base and J by 4 bases, 12 bases remained unmatched. The CDR3 spans 18 residues. Filled out from reference TRBV7-9 and TRBJ2-5, the complete variable domain reads DTGVSQNPRHKITKRGQNVTFRCDPISEHNRLYWYRQTLGQGPEFLTYFQNEAQLEKSRLLSDRFSAERPKGSFSTLEIQRTEQGDSAMYLCASSLDISRASGRETQYFGPGTRLLVL.

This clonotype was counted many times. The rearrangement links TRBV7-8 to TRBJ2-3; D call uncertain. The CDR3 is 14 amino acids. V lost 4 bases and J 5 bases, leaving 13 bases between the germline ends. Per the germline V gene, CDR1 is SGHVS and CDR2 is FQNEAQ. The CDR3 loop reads CASSSTSRLDTQYF. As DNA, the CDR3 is TGTGCCAGCAGCTCGACATCCCGGTTAGATACGCAGTATTTT.